The 21 T cell receptor beta chains below come from one sample, sequenced in a study of chemoradiotherapy in HPV16-positive cancers. Using immunoSEQ multiplex PCR, the repertoire was profiled, and TCRdb retains in-frame clones only, with some absent. The sample records some 27,000 clones, more than 80% being singletons. Sequenced material: blood, taken from a patient who underwent chemoradiotherapy. These receptors came from a human donor with HPV-associated anogenital cancer.

CDR3: CASGRGMGETQYF. In DNA, the CDR3 is TGTGCCAGCGGGCGGGGTATGGGCGAGACCCAGTACTTC. V and J are TRBV9 and TRBJ2-5; TRBD2 might be the D (6 bases). The V gene lost 7 bases and the J gene lost 5 bases, with 15 bases spanning the gap. Germline CDR1 and CDR2: SGDLS and YYNGEE. The CDR3 runs 13 residues.

The chain uses TRBV5-5 and TRBJ2-7; perhaps TRBD1 as D (6 bases). The CDR3 runs to 13 residues. Germline CDR1 reads SGHKS; CDR2 reads YYEKEE (reference sequence). V was shortened by 4 bases and J by 7 bases, with 15 bases between the two germline ends. As DNA, the CDR3 is TGTGCCAGCAGCCCTGGACAGTTTGAAGAGCAGTACTTC. This translates into CASSPGQFEEQYF.

This clone came up once. The genes are TRBV18 and TRBJ2-6; D is ambiguous. CDR3 size: 15 residues. The germline V and J ends were trimmed by 2 bases and 5 bases, with 10 bases remaining between them. CDR1 is KGHSH, CDR2 LQKENI, per germline. CDR3 sequence: CASSPYQARANVLTF. The CDR3 nucleotides read TGTGCCAGCTCACCATACCAGGCCCGGGCCAACGTCCTGACTTTC.

The genes are TRBV6-6 and TRBJ2-1; tentative D call: TRBD1 (5 bases). From germline, CDR1 is MNHNY and CDR2 SVGAGI (reference sequence). CDR3 length: 13 amino acids. Trimming left V 6 bases short and J 3 bases short, with 9 bases between. This CDR3 is CASSHDSYNEQFF. DNA of the CDR3: TGTGCCAGCAGCCACGACAGCTACAATGAGCAGTTCTTC.

The chain combines TRBV7-6 with TRBJ1-5; 7 bases fit TRBD1. CDR3 size: 14 residues. The V segment lost 3 bases and the J segment 5 bases; nucleotides outside the gene matches: 4. The germline CDR1 and CDR2 sequences are SGHVS and FNYEAQ. The CDR3: CASSLTGTDQPQHF. In nucleotides, the CDR3 is TGTGCCAGCAGCTTGACAGGGACGGATCAGCCCCAGCATTTT.

The V and J genes are TRBV6-5 and TRBJ1-1, with D possibly matching TRBD1 (5 bases). This CDR3 is 15 amino acids long. Deletions cut 0 bases from V and 0 bases from J, with 8 bases between. The germline gives CDR1 MNHEY, CDR2 SVGAGI. The CDR3 DNA follows: TGTGCCAGCAGTTACTCGGGACGGCTGAACACTGAAGCTTTCTTT. Its translation is CASSYSGRLNTEAFF.

The chain is built from TRBV5-1 and TRBJ2-3; D might be TRBD2 (5 bases). The germline V gene encodes CDR1 SGHRS and CDR2 YFSETQ. V was cut by 4 bases and J by 5 bases, with 17 bases left in between. The CDR3 is 15 amino acids. This CDR3 reads CASSLQTPRGDTQYF. The CDR3 nucleotides read TGCGCCAGCAGCCTTCAGACACCCCGGGGAGATACGCAGTATTTT.

The chain joins TRBV11-2 to TRBJ2-1; TRBD1 is a possible D gene (6 bases). The CDR3 consists of 15 residues. Germline CDR1 SGHAT, CDR2 FQNNGV. Trimming stripped 0 bases from V and 0 bases from J, with 6 bases between. CDR3 amino acids: CASSLDRGSYNEQFF. As DNA, the CDR3 is TGTGCCAGCAGCTTAGACAGGGGCTCCTACAATGAGCAGTTCTTC.

The rearrangement uses TRBV5-4 and TRBJ2-3; 10 nucleotides align to TRBD2. Germline V gene sequence: CDR1 SGHNT, CDR2 YYREEE (reference sequence). The CDR3 consists of 15 residues. The trim removed 4 bases at V and 3 bases at J, leaving 5 bases unmatched. CDR3 coding DNA: TGTGCCAGCAGCAAGCGGGGGGGCCTAACAGATACGCAGTATTTT. Translating it yields CASSKRGGLTDTQYF.

For the CDR3, the DNA is TGTGCCAGCAGCCAGCTGGGCAGGAACACAGATACGCAGTATTTT. It translates to CASSQLGRNTDTQYF. This chain joins TRBV4-2 and TRBJ2-3; D unresolved. Trimming took 3 bases from V and 2 from J, leaving 12 bases between them. Germline V gene lookup returns CDR1 LGHNA and CDR2 YNFKEQ. The CDR3 extends over 15 amino acids.

V usage is TRBV10-3 and J usage is TRBJ2-6; D unclear. V lost 0 bases and J 1 base, leaving 10 bases between the germline ends. CDR3 size: 17 residues. Germline-derived CDR1 and CDR2 are ENHRY and SYGVKD. CDR3 in DNA: TGTGCCATCAGTGAGTCTTACGAATGGTCTGGGGCCAACGTCCTGACTTTC. Its translation is CAISESYEWSGANVLTF.

The chain carries TRBV30 and TRBJ1-1; D call uncertain. CDR3 length: 13 residues. Germline values: CDR1 GTSNPN, CDR2 SVGIG (reference sequence). Trimming took off 0 bases at V and 4 bases at J, with 9 bases between the two ends. The CDR3 spells CAWSVRPGTEAFF. The CDR3 DNA sequence: TGTGCCTGGAGTGTACGGCCAGGCACTGAAGCTTTCTTT.

V is TRBV19 and J is TRBJ2-2; D gene ambiguous. Deletions cut 5 bases from V and 4 bases from J, with 5 bases between. This CDR3 is built from 12 residues. Germline CDR1 LNHDA, CDR2 SQIVND (reference sequence). The CDR3 DNA is TGTGCCAGTAGTCCGATCACCGGGGAGCTGTTTTTT. Its translation: CASSPITGELFF.

The chain joins TRBV7-9 to TRBJ1-1; TRBD1 is a possible D gene (6 bases). CDR1 and CDR2 from the germline V gene are SEHNR and FQNEAQ (reference sequence). V lost 7 bases to trimming and J lost 10 bases, with 19 bases between them. This CDR3 comprises 13 residues. CDR3 residues: CASIRGQLGGAFF. The CDR3 DNA sequence: TGTGCCAGCATTCGGGGGCAGCTTGGCGGAGCTTTCTTT.

This chain joins TRBV5-6 and TRBJ1-4; 9 bases are shared with TRBD1. Trimming took 4 bases from V and 6 from J; bases not matched to a gene: 7. This CDR3 has 15 amino acids. CDR1 and CDR2 (germline): SGHDT, YYEEEE. DNA for the CDR3: TGTGCCAGCAGCACCGGGACAGGGATCGATGAAAAACTGTTTTTT. Its translation: CASSTGTGIDEKLFF.

For the CDR3, the DNA is TGTGCCAGCAGCTATAGCGGGGCCGGGGAGACCCAGTACTTC. This sequence encodes CASSYSGAGETQYF. The V call is TRBV7-9, the J call TRBJ2-5; 8 nucleotides align to TRBD2. V was clipped by 4 bases and J by 5 bases; unmatched bases: 6. CDR1 and CDR2 (germline): SEHNR, FQNEAQ (reference sequence). The CDR3 covers 14 residues.

J is TRBJ2-5 and V is TRBV18; the D gene is possibly TRBD1 (5 bases). CDR1 is KGHSH, CDR2 LQKENI, per germline. Trimming left V 1 base short and J 5 bases short, with 14 bases between. The CDR3 is 15 amino acids. The CDR3 DNA is TGTGCCAGCTCACCACGCCAGGGTGTGTGGGAGACCCAGTACTTC. Translation: CASSPRQGVWETQYF.

The chain employs TRBV5-1 and TRBJ2-1; D is undetermined. The CDR3 totals 13 residues. CDR1 and CDR2 from the germline V gene are SGHRS and YFSETQ. Trimming removed 7 bases from V and 7 bases from J, with 15 bases in between. CDR3 DNA sequence: TGCGCCAGCTCCCTTCCCATGGAAAATGAGCAGTTCTTC. Translating gives CASSLPMENEQFF.

The chain has TRBV29-1 and TRBJ1-6; D is undetermined. V was pared by 3 bases and J by 12 bases, with 3 bases between. From germline, CDR1 is SQVTM and CDR2 ANQGSEA. This CDR3 has 9 amino acids. The CDR3, as DNA: TGCAGCGTTGAGGGACCCCTCCACTTT. This translates into CSVEGPLHF.

In regard to this clone: A read error may produce the germline difference seen at one junction end. This chain links TRBV5-1 with TRBJ2-5; no definite D call. CDR1 and CDR2 from the germline V gene are SGHRS and YFSETQ. CDR3 size: 16 residues. The CDR3 nucleotides read TGCGCCAGCAGCTTGGGTTTAGGGCAGGACCACGAGACCCAGTACTTC. This translates into CASSLGLGQDHETQYF.

The J gene is TRBJ1-1, the V gene TRBV5-4; tentatively, D is TRBD1 (5 bases). The CDR3 has 13 residues. Trimming removed 6 bases at V and 7 bases at J, with 16 bases between. Looked up from germline, CDR1 is SGHNT and CDR2 is YYREEE (reference sequence). The CDR3 coding sequence is TGTGCCAGCACGTTCTGGGGGAAACTTGAAGCTTTCTTT. Residues: CASTFWGKLEAFF.